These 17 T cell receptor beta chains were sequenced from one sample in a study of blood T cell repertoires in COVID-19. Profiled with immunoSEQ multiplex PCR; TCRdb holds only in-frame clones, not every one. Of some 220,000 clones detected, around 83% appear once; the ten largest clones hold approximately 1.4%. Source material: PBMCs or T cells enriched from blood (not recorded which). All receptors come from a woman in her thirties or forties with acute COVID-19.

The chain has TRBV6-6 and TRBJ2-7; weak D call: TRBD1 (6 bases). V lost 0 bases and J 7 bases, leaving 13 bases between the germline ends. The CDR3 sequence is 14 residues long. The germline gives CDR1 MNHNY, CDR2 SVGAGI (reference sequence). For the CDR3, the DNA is TGTGCCAGCAGTTACTCGCAGGGGAGTGCTGAGCAGTACTTC. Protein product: CASSYSQGSAEQYF.

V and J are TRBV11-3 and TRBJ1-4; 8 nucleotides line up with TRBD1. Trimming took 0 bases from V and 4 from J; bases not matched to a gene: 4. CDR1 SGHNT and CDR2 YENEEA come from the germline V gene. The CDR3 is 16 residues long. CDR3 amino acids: CASSLEPGQVNEKLFF. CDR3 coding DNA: TGTGCCAGCAGCTTAGAACCGGGACAGGTTAATGAAAAACTGTTTTTT.

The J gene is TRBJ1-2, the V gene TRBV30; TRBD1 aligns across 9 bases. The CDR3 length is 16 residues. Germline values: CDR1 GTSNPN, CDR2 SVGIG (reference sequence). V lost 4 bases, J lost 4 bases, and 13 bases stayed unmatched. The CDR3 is CAWTALGQGHLYGYTF. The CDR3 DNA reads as TGTGCCTGGACCGCTCTCGGACAGGGGCACCTCTATGGCTACACCTTC.

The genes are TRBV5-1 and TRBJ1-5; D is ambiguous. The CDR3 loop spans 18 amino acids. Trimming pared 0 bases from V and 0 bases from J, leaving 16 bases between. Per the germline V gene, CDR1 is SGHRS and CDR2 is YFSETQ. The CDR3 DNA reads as TGCGCCAGCAGCTTGGCGCCGAGCGCTCTTAATAGCAATCAGCCCCAGCATTTT. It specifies CASSLAPSALNSNQPQHF.

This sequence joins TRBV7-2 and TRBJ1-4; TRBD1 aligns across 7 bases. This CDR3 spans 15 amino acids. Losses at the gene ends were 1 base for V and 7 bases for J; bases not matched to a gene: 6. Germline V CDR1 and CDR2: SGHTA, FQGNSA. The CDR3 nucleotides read TGTGCCAGCAGCTTAGGGAGGGGGCGTGGTGAAAAACTGTTTTTT. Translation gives CASSLGRGRGEKLFF.

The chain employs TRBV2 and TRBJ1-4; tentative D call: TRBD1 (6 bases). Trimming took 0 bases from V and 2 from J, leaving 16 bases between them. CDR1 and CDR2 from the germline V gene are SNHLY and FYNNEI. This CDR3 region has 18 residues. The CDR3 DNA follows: TGTGCCAGCAGTGAAGCGATGGCAGGGAGGGGGACTAATGAAAAACTGTTTTTT. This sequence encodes CASSEAMAGRGTNEKLFF.

CDR3 bases: TGTGCCAGCAGCCACGACAGCTACGAGCAGTACTTC. This encodes CASSHDSYEQYF. The chain has TRBV11-2 and TRBJ2-7; possibly TRBD1 for D (5 bases). The CDR3 is 12 residues long. Germline CDR1 is SGHAT and CDR2 is FQNNGV. The ends were cut back, 5 bases at V and 3 bases at J, with 8 bases in the middle.

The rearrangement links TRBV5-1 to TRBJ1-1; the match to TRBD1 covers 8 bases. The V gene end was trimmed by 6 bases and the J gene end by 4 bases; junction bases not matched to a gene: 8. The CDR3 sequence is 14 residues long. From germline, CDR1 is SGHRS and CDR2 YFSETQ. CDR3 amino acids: CASNQGAGSTEAFF. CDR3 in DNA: TGCGCCAGCAATCAGGGGGCAGGAAGCACTGAAGCTTTCTTT. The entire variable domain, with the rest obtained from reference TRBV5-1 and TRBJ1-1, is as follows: KAGVTQTPRYLIKTRGQQVTLSCSPISGHRSVSWYQQTPGQGLQFLFEYFSETQRNKGNFPGRFSGRQFSNSRSEMNVSTLELGDSALYLCASNQGAGSTEAFFGQGTRLTVV.

CDR3 nucleotide sequence: TGTGCCAGCAGCCAAGATAGCCTCGGCTCGGGAAACACCATATATTTT. Translating gives CASSQDSLGSGNTIYF. This rearrangement joins TRBV4-2 to TRBJ1-3, with no clear D. V was trimmed by 0 bases and J by 4 bases, leaving 13 bases between them. The CDR3 has 16 amino acids. Germline V CDR1 and CDR2: LGHNA, YNFKEQ.

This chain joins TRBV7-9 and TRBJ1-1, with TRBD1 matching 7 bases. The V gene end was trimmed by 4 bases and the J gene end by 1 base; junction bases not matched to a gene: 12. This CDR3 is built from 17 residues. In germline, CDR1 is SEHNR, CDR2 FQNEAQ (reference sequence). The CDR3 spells CASSSWITGERNTEAFF. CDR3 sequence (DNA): TGTGCCAGCAGCTCCTGGATAACAGGGGAGAGGAACACTGAAGCTTTCTTT. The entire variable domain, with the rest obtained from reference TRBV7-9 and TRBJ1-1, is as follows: DTGVSQNPRHKITKRGQNVTFRCDPISEHNRLYWYRQTLGQGPEFLTYFQNEAQLEKSRLLSDRFSAERPKGSFSTLEIQRTEQGDSAMYLCASSSWITGERNTEAFFGQGTRLTVV.

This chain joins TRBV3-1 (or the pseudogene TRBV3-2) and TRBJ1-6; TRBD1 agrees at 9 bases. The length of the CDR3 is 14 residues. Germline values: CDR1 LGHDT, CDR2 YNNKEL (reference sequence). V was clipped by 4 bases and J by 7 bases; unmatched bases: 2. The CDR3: CASSPDRGNSPLHF. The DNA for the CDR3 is TGTGCCAGCAGCCCGGACAGGGGAAATTCACCCCTCCACTTT.

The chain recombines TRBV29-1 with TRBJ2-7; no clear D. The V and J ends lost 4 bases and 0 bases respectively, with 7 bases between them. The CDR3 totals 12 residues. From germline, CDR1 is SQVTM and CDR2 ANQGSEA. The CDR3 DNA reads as TGCAGCGTTGGAACAGACTCCTACGAGCAGTACTTC. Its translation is CSVGTDSYEQYF.

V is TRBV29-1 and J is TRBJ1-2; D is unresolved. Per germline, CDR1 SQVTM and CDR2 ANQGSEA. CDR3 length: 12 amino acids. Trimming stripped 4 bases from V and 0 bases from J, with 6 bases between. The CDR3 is CSVGPSNYGYTF. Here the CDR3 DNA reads TGCAGCGTTGGGCCGTCTAACTATGGCTACACCTTC.

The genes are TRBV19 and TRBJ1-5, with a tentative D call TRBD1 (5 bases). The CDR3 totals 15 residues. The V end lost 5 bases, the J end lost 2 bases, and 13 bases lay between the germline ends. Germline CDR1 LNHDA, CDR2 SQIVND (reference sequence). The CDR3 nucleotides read TGTGCCAGTAGTGTGGAGGGGTGGGGCAATCAGCCCCAGCATTTT. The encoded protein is CASSVEGWGNQPQHF.

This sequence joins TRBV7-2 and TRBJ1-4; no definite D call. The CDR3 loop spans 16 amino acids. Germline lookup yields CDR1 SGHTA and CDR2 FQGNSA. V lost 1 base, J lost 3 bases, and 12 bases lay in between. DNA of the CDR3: TGTGCCAGCAGCTTAGTTAGAGGGCCACCTAATGAAAAACTGTTTTTT. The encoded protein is CASSLVRGPPNEKLFF.

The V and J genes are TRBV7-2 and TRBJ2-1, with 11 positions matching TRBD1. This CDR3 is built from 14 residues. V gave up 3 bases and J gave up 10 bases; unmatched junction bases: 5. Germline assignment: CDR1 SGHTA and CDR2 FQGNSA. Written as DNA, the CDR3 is TGTGCCAGCAGCTTGCCGGGGACAGGGGGGGAGCAGTTCTTC. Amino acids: CASSLPGTGGEQFF.

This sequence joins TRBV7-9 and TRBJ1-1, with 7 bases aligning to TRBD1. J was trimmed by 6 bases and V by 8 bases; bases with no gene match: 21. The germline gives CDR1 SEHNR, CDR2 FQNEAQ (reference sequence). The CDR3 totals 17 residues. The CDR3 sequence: CASPPETGKGYGPEAFF. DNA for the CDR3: TGTGCCAGCCCTCCGGAGACAGGGAAGGGTTACGGCCCTGAAGCTTTCTTT.